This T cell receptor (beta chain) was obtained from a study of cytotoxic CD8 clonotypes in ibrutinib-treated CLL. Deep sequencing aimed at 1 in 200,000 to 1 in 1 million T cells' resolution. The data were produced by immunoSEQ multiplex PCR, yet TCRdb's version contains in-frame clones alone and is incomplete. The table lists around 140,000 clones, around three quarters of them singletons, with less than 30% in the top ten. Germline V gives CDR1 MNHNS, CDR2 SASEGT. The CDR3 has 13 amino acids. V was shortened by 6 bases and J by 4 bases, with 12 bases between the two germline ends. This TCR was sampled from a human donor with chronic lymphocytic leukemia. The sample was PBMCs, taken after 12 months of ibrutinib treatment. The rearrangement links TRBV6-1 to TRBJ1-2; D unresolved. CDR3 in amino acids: CASRETDFYGYTF. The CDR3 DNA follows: TGTGCCAGCAGGGAGACCGACTTCTATGGCTACACCTTC.